This T cell receptor (beta chain) was identified in a study of blood T cell repertoires in COVID-19. Clones were sequenced by immunoSEQ multiplex PCR, and TCRdb holds only the in-frame ones, with some missing. The sample yields around 71,000 clones, around 85% seen once. Of note for this clone: One junction end does not reproduce the germline sequence, and a read error may be involved.

This CDR3 contains 12 residues. CDR1 and CDR2 (germline): SQVTM, ANQGSEA. The rearrangement links TRBV29-1 to TRBJ1-2; D is perhaps TRBD1 (6 bases). Material: peripheral blood. This sequence was found in an older man with acute or convalescent COVID-19. CDR3 coding DNA: TGCAGCGTCGAAGTGGGGGCCGGTGGCTACACCTTC. Its translation is CSVEVGAGGYTF.